The TCR beta chain under discussion was sequenced for a study of OX40 agonist ivuxolimab in advanced cancers. Study-wide findings and caveats: Average numbers of expanded clones were greater in CD8+ T cells than in CD4+.

V dropped 6 bases and J dropped 5 bases, with 17 bases sitting between them. Germline V lookup: CDR1 SGHTA, CDR2 FQGNSA. The CDR3 consists of 14 residues. Exclusion applied to patients with autoimmune disease history or systemic immunosuppression. The method was immunoSEQ multiplex PCR; TCRdb's version includes in-frame clones alone and lacks a portion of them. The repertoire consists of tens of thousands of clones, with 85% to 90% occurring once and the leading ten covering under 55%. Notes on this clone: Its antigen remains unknown.

The clonotype comes from an adult with an advanced solid tumor such as melanoma, head and neck, liver or kidney cancer. The chain couples TRBV7-2 to TRBJ2-7; D assignment may be TRBD1 or TRBD2 (5 bases each). Sequenced material: CD4+ or CD8+ T cells sorted from blood, taken in a trial of the OX40 agonist ivuxolimab. The CDR3 DNA follows: TGTGCCAGCAGGTCGGGACCACTTTTGGACGAGCAGTACTTC. This translates into CASRSGPLLDEQYF.